This T cell receptor beta chain derives from a study of T-cell reconstitution after alpha-beta-depleted transplantation in children. The study, taken as a whole, reports: About two months after transplant, alpha-beta T cells reportedly came from several hundred expanded graft clones. From newly produced T cells came most of the T-cell counts and diversity one year after transplant. Some patients owed their high day-60 TCRbeta diversity to surviving recipient T cells and thymic progenitors.

The table lists this clonotype with many counts. Its antigen is not known. Unique molecular identifiers were incorporated during preparation of the TCRbeta library. TCRdb called the PCR reads again in MiXCR, with one record for every CDR3 protein. This sample has 450,000 to 600,000 distinct CDR3 sequences, with roughly 13% found just once. CDR1 is ENHRY and CDR2 is SYGVKD in the germline V gene. V lost 11 bases to trimming and J lost 3 bases; unmatched junction nucleotides: 10. This CDR3 region has 14 residues. The starting material was PBMCs, mostly from graft donor cells, obtained 360 days after TCRalphabeta/CD19-depleted stem cell transplant. The chain carries TRBV10-3 and TRBJ2-7; 10 nucleotides line up with TRBD2. The sequence was obtained from a male patient younger than 18 who had a stem cell transplant for acute myeloid leukemia, so the T cells may come from the graft donor. The CDR3: CASRTSGGYYEQYF. The DNA for the CDR3 is TGTGCCTCCCGGACTAGCGGAGGCTACTACGAGCAGTACTTC.